The sample holds a few counts of the clone carrying this TCR beta chain. In the original workflow: Nucleated cell number was recorded as an estimate derived from reference gene primer amplification. Using immunoSEQ multiplex PCR, the repertoire was profiled, and TCRdb retains in-frame clones only, with some absent. V and J calls and clone size come straight from that table; D and trimming were deduced from the DNA. This sample has 220,000 or so clones; 86% occur once, and the top ten carry 9.5% to 13%. Enrollment of patients from Seattle took place during active infection, with longitudinal follow-up. V lost 4 bases and J 7 bases, leaving 10 bases between the germline ends. The CDR3 is 12 residues long. Germline loops: CDR1 MDHEN, CDR2 SYDVKM. The data were obtained in a study of blood T cell repertoires in COVID-19. Study-level background: Collection of acute and convalescent COVID-19 samples took place in the United States, Italy and Spain. The analysed material was cDNA or gDNA that came from T cells, B-cell-depleted T cells, or PBMCs.

The clonotype comes from a woman aged 45-65 years with COVID-19, enrolled during active disease. This sequence joins TRBV28 and TRBJ1-2; no firm D call. Sequencing was carried out using peripheral blood. CDR3 protein: CASSSLRSGYTF. The CDR3 DNA sequence: TGTGCCAGCAGTTCCCTGAGGTCTGGCTACACCTTC.